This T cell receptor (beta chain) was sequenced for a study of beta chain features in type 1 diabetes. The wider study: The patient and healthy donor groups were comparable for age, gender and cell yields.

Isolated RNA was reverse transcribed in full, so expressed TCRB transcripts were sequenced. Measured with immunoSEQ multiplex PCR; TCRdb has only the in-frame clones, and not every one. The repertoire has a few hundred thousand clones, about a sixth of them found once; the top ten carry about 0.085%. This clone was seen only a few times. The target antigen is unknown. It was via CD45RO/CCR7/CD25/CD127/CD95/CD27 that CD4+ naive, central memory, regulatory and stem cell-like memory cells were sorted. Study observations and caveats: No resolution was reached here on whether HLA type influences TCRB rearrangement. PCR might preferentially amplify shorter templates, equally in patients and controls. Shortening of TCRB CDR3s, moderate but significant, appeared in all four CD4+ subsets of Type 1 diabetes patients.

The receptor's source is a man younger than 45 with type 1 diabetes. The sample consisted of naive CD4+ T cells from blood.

The CDR3 loop is CASSPPTGGNEQFF. The CDR3 DNA reads as TGTGCCAGCTCACCCCCAACAGGGGGCAATGAGCAGTTCTTC. The chain couples TRBV18 to TRBJ2-1, with 8 positions matching TRBD1. The trim removed 3 bases at V and 6 bases at J, leaving 4 bases unmatched. CDR1 and CDR2 from the germline V gene are KGHSH and LQKENI. The CDR3 is made up of 14 amino acids.